A single T cell receptor (beta chain) is shown here with its context. This specimen belongs to a study of blood T cell repertoires in COVID-19. Study details: The United States, Italy and Spain were the sources of the acute and convalescent COVID-19 samples. From T cells, B-cell-depleted T cells, or PBMCs came the material, which was cDNA or gDNA.

Per the original methods: Estimates of nucleated cell counts were drawn from the amplification of reference gene primers. Assay: immunoSEQ multiplex PCR; the TCRdb copy retains only in-frame clones and omits some. The V and J calls and clone size were taken over from that table, and D and trimming were inferred from the DNA. The sample yields about 120,000 clones, approximately 80% seen once. This CDR3 region has 14 residues. The chain couples TRBV21-1 to TRBJ2-3; the table's D call TRBD2 went unverified against the DNA. TRBV21-1 is an annotated pseudogene. The sequence derives from a man aged 65-85 years with acute or convalescent COVID-19. The specimen was peripheral blood. Written as DNA, the CDR3 is TGTGCCAGCAGCAAAAGAACTTGCACAGATACGCAGTATTTT. It translates to CASSKRTCTDTQYF.